The present TCR beta chain was sequenced within a study of monozygotic twins with inflammatory bowel disease. Study-wide findings and caveats: Findings did not support one strong IBD-associated signal or clonotype. Varying immunosuppressive regimens may have increased patient repertoire variability.

CDR3 length: 13 residues. The V gene's germline CDR1 is KGHSH and CDR2 LQKENI. The template-switching step introduced UMIs that carried a 6-nucleotide sample barcode. TCRdb re-called the 5' RACE reads and shows each CDR3 protein once, DNA omitted. This table lists about 450,000 distinct CDR3 sequences. Comment on this clonotype: Its specificity is unknown.

Sample: blood. The clonotype comes from a human donor with ulcerative colitis or Crohn's disease, or a healthy co-twin of an affected twin (not recorded which). The V call is TRBV18, the J call TRBJ2-7. CDR3 sequence: CASSPPPRYEQYF.